Listed below are T cell receptor beta chains from one sample, sequenced in a study of T cells in Graves' hyperthyroidism and ophthalmopathy. Using its own MiXCR run on the multiplex PCR reads, TCRdb lists one record per CDR3 protein. This sample carries 300,000 to 450,000 distinct CDR3 sequences, 13% of them seen once, and the ten largest clones take less than 25%. Sequencing used blood. The receptors were sampled from a man aged 25-45 years with Graves' hyperthyroidism that later progressed to Graves' ophthalmopathy. CDR3s include the opening cysteine and the closing phenylalanine or tryptophan. A D gene is named only where the DNA matches it firmly. Not every row has a clone size; where given, it reads once, few, many or a size class.

>-|TRBJ2-7|-|TRBV6-1
CASSEAARIHYEQYF
TGTGCCAGCAGTGAAGCGGCCCGAATTCACTACGAGCAGTACTTC
>TRBD1|TRBJ1-1|many|TRBV5-1
CASSRGQGTLNTEAFF
TGCGCCAGCAGCCGGGGACAGGGGACACTGAACACTGAAGCTTTCTTT
>-|TRBJ1-4|-|TRBV30
CAWREINRYEKLFF
TGTGCCTGGAGAGAGATAAACCGTTATGAAAAACTGTTTTTT
>-|TRBJ2-2|many|TRBV11-3
CASSRRRGDTGELFF
TGTGCCAGCAGCCGGAGGAGGGGGGACACCGGGGAGCTGTTTTTT
>-|TRBJ2-7|few|TRBV7-9
CASSRGLAYEQYF
TGTGCCAGCAGTCGGGGACTTGCCTACGAGCAGTACTTC
>-|TRBJ2-2|-|TRBV15
CATSRVAGVNTGELFF
TGTGCCACCAGCAGAGTGGCAGGGGTAAACACCGGGGAGCTGTTTTTT
>-|TRBJ1-6|few|TRBV10-3
CAIGSGPDSPLHF
TGTGCCATCGGGTCCGGACCTGATTCACCCCTCCACTTT
>-|TRBJ2-3|few|TRBV6-1
CASSGRPLSTDTQYF
TGTGCCAGCTCCGGCAGGCCCCTCTCCACAGATACGCAGTATTTT
>-|TRBJ2-1|few|TRBV24-1
CATSFQGNEQFF
TGTGCCACCAGCTTCCAGGGCAATGAGCAGTTCTTC
>TRBD1|TRBJ1-5|-|TRBV19
CASSADRARQPQHF
TGTGCCAGTAGTGCGGACAGGGCGAGACAGCCCCAGCATTTT
>-|TRBJ1-6|many|TRBV15
CATSTLGGGYNSPLHF
TGTGCCACCAGCACCCTTGGGGGGGGTTATAATTCACCCCTCCACTTT
>TRBD2|TRBJ2-3|few|TRBV5-4
CASSSGASGGRTDTQYF
TGTGCCAGCAGTTCGGGGGCTAGCGGGGGGAGGACAGATACGCAGTATTTT
>-|TRBJ1-5|-|TRBV16
CASSQSGLPEHF
TGTGCCAGCAGCCAATCGGGTTTGCCCGAGCATTTT
>-|TRBJ1-6|-|TRBV20-1
CSARDSANSPLHF
TGCAGTGCTAGGGACAGCGCTAATTCACCCCTCCACTTT
>-|TRBJ1-5|many|TRBV7-8
CASSDRDSNQPQHF
TGTGCCAGCAGCGACCGGGACAGCAATCAGCCCCAGCATTTT
>TRBD2|TRBJ2-1|many|TRBV2
CASSLTSYEQFF
TGTGCCAGCAGTTTGACTAGCTATGAGCAGTTCTTC
>TRBD1|TRBJ1-5|many|TRBV6-1
CASRPGQGAKGNQPQHF
TGTGCCAGCAGGCCGGGACAGGGGGCAAAAGGCAATCAGCCCCAGCATTTT
>-|TRBJ2-7|many|TRBV3-1
CASSQDGRFTSYEQYF
TGTGCCAGCAGCCAAGATGGCAGATTTACATCCTACGAGCAGTACTTC
>-|TRBJ1-5|few|TRBV4-1
CASSQAGGGVQPQHF
TGCGCCAGCAGCCAAGCTGGCGGGGGGGTTCAGCCCCAGCATTTT
>-|TRBJ1-1|few|TRBV19
CASSIAARGHTEAFF
TGTGCCAGTAGTATAGCCGCCAGGGGACACACTGAAGCTTTCTTT
>-|TRBJ2-6|-|TRBV5-1
CASSLALLSGANVLTF
TGCGCCAGCAGCTTGGCCTTGCTCTCTGGGGCCAACGTCCTGACTTTC
>-|TRBJ2-7|few|TRBV6-1
CASSSTGSLYEQYF
TGTGCCAGCAGTTCGACAGGCTCACTCTACGAGCAGTACTTC
>TRBD1|TRBJ1-3|many|TRBV7-2
CASRRTGQGNTIYF
TGTGCCAGCAGACGGACAGGGCAAGGAAACACCATATATTTT